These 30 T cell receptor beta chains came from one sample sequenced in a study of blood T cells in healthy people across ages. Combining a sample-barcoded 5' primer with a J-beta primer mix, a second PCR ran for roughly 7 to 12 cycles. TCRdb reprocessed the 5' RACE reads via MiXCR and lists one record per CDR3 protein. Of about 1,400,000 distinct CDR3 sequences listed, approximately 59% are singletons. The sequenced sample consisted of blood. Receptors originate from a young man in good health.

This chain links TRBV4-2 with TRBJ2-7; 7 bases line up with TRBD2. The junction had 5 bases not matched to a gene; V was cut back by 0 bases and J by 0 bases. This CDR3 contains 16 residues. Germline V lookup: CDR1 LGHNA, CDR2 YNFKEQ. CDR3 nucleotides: TGTGCCAGCAGCCAAGATCGGGGGGAAACCTCCTACGAGCAGTACTTC. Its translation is CASSQDRGETSYEQYF.

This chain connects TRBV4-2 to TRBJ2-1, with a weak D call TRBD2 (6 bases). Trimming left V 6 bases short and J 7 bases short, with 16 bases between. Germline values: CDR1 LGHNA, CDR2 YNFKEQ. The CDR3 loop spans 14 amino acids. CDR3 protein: CASSTGLLPNEQFF. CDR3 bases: TGTGCCAGCAGTACAGGACTATTACCTAATGAGCAGTTCTTC.

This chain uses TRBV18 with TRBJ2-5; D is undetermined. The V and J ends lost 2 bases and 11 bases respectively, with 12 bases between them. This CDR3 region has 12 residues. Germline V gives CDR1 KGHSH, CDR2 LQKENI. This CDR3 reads CASSPNSDEQYF. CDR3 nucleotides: TGTGCCAGCTCACCAAACTCCGATGAGCAGTACTTC.

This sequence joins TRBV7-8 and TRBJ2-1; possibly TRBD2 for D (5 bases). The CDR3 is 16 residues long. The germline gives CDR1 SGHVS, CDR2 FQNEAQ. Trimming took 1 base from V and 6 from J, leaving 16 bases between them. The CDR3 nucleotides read TGTGCCAGCAGCTTAGACCCACGGACTGGTTCCAATGAGCAGTTCTTC. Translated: CASSLDPRTGSNEQFF.

CDR3 nucleotide sequence: TGTGCCAGCATCTTGACAGGGGCGTTTGAGGTTGGTCAGCCCCAGCATTTT. Its translation is CASILTGAFEVGQPQHF. V is TRBV12-3 or TRBV12-4 and J is TRBJ1-5, with TRBD1 matching 8 bases. CDR3 length: 17 residues. Germline trimming cut 7 bases from V and 6 bases from J; bases unmatched to any gene: 17.

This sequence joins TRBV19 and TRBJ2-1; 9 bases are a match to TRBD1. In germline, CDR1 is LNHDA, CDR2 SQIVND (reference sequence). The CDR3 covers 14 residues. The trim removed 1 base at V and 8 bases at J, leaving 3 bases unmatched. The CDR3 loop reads CASSIGDRDDEQFF. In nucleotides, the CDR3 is TGTGCCAGTAGTATAGGGGACAGGGACGATGAGCAGTTCTTC.

The CDR3 DNA is TGTGCCATCCAGAAAGGGCAGGGCGGCGAGACCCAGTACTTC. Translating gives CAIQKGQGGETQYF. The chain couples TRBV10-3 to TRBJ2-5; tentative D call: TRBD1 (5 bases). The CDR3 covers 14 residues. The germline gives CDR1 ENHRY, CDR2 SYGVKD. Between the trimmed V and J ends, which lost 8 bases and 5 bases, there was a span of 18 bases.

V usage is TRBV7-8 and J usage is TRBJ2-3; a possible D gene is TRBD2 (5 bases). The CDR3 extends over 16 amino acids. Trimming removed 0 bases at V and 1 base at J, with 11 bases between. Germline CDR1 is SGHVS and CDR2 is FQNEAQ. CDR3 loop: CASSLARLPRTDTQYF. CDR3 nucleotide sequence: TGTGCCAGCAGCTTAGCGCGACTACCTCGCACAGATACGCAGTATTTT.

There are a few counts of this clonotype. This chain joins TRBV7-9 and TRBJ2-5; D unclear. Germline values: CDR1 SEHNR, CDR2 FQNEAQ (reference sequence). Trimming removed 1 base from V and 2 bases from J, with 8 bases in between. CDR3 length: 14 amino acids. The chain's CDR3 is CASSLVAEQETQYF. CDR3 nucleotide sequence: TGTGCCAGCAGCTTAGTAGCAGAGCAAGAGACCCAGTACTTC.

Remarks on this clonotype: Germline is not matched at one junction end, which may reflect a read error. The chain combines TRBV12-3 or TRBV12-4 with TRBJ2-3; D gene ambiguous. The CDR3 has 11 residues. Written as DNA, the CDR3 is TGTGCCGGCAGTGGGCGGGATACGCAGTATTTT. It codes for CAGSGRDTQYF.

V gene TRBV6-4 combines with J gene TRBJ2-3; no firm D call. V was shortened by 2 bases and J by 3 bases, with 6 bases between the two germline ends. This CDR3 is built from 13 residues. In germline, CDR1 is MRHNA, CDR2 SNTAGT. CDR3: CASSDKVTDTQYF. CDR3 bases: TGTGCCAGCAGTGACAAGGTTACAGATACGCAGTATTTT.

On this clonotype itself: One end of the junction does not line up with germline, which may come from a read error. The CDR3 DNA is TGTGCCAGCAGCAGAGGACAGGGCATTAACTATGGCCACACCTTC. It yields the protein CASSRGQGINYGHTF. The V gene is TRBV3-1, the J gene TRBJ1-2; TRBD1 matches 8 bases. Germline V CDR1 and CDR2: LGHDT, YNNKEL (reference sequence). The CDR3 spans 15 residues.

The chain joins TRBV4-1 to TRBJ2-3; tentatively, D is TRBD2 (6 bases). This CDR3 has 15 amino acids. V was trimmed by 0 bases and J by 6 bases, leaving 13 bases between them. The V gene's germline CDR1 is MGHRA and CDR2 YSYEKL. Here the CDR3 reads CASSQEDRGSDTQYF. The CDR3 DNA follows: TGCGCCAGCAGCCAAGAGGACCGGGGGAGCGATACGCAGTATTTT.

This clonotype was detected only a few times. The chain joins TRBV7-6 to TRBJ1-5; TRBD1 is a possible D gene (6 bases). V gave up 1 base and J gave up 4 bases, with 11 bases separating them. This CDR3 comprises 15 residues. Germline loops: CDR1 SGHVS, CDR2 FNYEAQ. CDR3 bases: TGTGCCAGCAGCTTAGGATGGGGGCCAAATCAGCCCCAGCATTTT. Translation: CASSLGWGPNQPQHF. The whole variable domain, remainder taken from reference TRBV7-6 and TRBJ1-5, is GAGVSQSPRYKVTKRGQDVALRCDPISGHVSLYWYRQALGQGPEFLTYFNYEAQQDKSGLPNDRFSAERPEGSISTLTIQRTEQRDSAMYRCASSLGWGPNQPQHFGDGTRLSIL.

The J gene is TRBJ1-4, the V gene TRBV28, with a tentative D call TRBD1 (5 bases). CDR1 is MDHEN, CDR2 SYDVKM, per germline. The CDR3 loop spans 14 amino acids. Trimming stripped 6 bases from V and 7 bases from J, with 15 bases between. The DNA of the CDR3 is TGTGCCAGCAGCATAAGACAGTTCGGTGAAAAACTGTTTTTT. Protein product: CASSIRQFGEKLFF. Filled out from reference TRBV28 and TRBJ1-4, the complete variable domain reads DVKVTQSSRYLVKRTGEKVFLECVQDMDHENMFWYRQDPGLGLRLIYFSYDVKMKEKGDIPEGYSVSREKKERFSLILESASTNQTSMYLCASSIRQFGEKLFFGSGTQLSVL.

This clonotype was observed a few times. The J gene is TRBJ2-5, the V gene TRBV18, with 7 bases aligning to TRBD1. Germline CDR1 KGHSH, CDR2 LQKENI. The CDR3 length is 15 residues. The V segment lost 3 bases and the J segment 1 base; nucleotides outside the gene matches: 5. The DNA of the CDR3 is TGTGCCAGCTCACCCCTACAGGGGTCCCAAGAGACCCAGTACTTC. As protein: CASSPLQGSQETQYF.

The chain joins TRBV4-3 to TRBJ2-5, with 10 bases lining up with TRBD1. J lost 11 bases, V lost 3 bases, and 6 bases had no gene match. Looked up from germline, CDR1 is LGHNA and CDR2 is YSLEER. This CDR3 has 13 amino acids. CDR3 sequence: CASSQGQGREQYF. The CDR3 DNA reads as TGCGCCAGCAGCCAGGGACAGGGGCGAGAACAGTACTTC.

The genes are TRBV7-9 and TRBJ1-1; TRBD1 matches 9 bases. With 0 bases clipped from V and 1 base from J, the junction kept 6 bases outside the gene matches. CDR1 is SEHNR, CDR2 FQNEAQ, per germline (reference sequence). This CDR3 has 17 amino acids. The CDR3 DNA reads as TGTGCCAGCAGCTTAGCCCTCCTGGGACAGGGGAACACTGAAGCTTTCTTT. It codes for CASSLALLGQGNTEAFF.

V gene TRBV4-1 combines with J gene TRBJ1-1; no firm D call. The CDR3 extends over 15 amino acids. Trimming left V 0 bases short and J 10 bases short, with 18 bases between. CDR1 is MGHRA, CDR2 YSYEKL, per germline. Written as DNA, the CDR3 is TGCGCCAGCAGCCAAGATGAAGGGCTAAATATGGGAGCTTTCTTT. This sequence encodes CASSQDEGLNMGAFF.

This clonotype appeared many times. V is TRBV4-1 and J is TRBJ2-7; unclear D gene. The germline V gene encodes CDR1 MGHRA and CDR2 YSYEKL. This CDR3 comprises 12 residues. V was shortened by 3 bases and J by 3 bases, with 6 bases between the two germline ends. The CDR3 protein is CASSHLGYEQYF. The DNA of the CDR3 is TGCGCCAGCAGCCACTTAGGCTACGAGCAGTACTTC.

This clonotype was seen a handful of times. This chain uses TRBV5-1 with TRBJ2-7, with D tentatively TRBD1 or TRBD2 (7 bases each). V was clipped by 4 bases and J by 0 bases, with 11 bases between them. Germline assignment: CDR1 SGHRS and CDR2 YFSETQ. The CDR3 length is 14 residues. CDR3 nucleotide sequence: TGCGCCAGCAGCCAGGGGGACTACTCCTACGAGCAGTACTTC. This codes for CASSQGDYSYEQYF.

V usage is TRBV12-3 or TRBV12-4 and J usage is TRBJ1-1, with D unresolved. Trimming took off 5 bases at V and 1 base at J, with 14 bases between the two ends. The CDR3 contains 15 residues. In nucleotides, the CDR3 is TGTGCCAGCAGTCCAGAGGAGGGATGGAACACTGAAGCTTTCTTT. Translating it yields CASSPEEGWNTEAFF.

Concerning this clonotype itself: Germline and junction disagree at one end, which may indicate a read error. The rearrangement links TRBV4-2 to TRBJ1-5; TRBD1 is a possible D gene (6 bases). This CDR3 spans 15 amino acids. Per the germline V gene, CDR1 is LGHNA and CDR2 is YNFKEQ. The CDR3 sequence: CASSQDAGDNQPQHF. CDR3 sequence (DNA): TGTGCCAGTAGCCAAGACGCAGGGGACAATCAGCCCCAGCATTTT.

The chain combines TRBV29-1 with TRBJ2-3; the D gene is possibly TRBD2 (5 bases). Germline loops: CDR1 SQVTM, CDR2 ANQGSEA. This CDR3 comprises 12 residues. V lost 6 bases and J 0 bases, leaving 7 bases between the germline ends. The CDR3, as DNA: TGCAGCGTCCCGGGAAGCACAGATACGCAGTATTTT. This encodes CSVPGSTDTQYF.

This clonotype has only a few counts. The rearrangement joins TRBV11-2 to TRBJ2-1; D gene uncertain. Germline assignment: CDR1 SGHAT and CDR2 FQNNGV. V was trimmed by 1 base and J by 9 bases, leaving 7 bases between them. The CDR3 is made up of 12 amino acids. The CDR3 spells CASSLGLTEQFF. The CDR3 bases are TGTGCCAGCAGCTTAGGCCTAACTGAGCAGTTCTTC. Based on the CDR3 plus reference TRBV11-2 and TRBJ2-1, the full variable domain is EAGVAQSPRYKIIEKRQSVAFWCNPISGHATLYWYQQILGQGPKLLIQFQNNGVVDDSQLPKDRFSAERLKGVDSTLKIQPAKLEDSAVYLCASSLGLTEQFFGPGTRLTVL.

The CDR3 nucleotides read TGTGCCAGCAAAGCGGGGGCCTACGCGGACATTCAGTACTTC. This translates into CASKAGAYADIQYF. The chain couples TRBV12-3 or TRBV12-4 to TRBJ2-4, with 8 bases lining up with TRBD2. The CDR3 is made up of 14 amino acids. V trimming: 7 bases; J trimming: 8 bases; junction bases outside the gene matches: 10.

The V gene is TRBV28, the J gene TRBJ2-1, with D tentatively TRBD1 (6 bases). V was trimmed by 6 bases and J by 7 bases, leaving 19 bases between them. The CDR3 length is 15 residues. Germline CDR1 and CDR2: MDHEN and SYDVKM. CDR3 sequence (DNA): TGTGCCAGCAGGTTGCACAGGGAATTCGTAAATGAGCAGTTCTTC. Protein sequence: CASRLHREFVNEQFF.

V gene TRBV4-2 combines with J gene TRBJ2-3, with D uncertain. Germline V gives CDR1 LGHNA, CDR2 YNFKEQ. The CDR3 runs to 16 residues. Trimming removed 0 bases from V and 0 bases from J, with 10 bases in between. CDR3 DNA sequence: TGTGCCAGCAGCCAAGATGCCGGCAGGAGCACAGATACGCAGTATTTT. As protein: CASSQDAGRSTDTQYF.

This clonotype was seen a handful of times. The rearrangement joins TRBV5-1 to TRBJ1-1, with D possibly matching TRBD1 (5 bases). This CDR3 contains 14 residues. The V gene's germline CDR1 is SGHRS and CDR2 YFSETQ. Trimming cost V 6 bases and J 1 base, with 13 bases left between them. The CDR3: CASTQAGGNTEAFF. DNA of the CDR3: TGCGCCAGCACCCAGGCCGGGGGGAACACTGAAGCTTTCTTT.

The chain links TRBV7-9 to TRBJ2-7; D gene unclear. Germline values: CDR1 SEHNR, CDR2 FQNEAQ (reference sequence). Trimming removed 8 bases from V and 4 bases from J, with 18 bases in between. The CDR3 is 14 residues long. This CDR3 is CASAPSLGQYEQYF. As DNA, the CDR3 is TGTGCCAGCGCCCCTTCGCTAGGGCAATACGAGCAGTACTTC.